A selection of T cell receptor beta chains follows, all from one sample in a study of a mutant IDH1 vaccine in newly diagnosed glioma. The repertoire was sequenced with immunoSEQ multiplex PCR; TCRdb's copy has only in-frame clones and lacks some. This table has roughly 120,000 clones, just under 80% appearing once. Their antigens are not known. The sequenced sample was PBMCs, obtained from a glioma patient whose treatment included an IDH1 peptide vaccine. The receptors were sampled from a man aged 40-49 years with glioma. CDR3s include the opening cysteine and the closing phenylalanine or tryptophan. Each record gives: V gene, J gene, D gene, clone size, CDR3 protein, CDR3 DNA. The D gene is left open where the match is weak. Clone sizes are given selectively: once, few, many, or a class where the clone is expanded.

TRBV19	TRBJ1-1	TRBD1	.	CASSIQTGWNTEAFF	TGTGCCAGTAGTATTCAGACAGGGTGGAACACTGAAGCTTTCTTT
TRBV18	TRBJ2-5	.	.	CASSPPGEWTQYF	TGTGCCAGCTCACCACCCGGGGAATGGACCCAGTACTTC
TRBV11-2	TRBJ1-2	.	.	CASSLTLLNYGYTF	TGTGCCAGCAGCTTAACACTTTTGAACTATGGCTACACCTTC
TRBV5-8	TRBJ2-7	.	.	CASSHKSEQYF	TGTGCCAGCAGCCATAAATCCGAGCAGTACTTC
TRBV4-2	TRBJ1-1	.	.	CASSRAGTRNTEAFF	TGTGCCAGCAGCCGGGCCGGGACACGGAACACTGAAGCTTTCTTT
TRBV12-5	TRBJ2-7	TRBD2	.	CASGLADLAGGYYF	TGTGCTAGTGGTTTGGCAGACCTAGCGGGGGGGTATTACTTC
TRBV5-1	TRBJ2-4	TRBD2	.	CASSPLTGTSPYIQYF	TGCGCCAGCAGCCCCCTGACCGGGACTAGCCCCTACATTCAGTACTTC
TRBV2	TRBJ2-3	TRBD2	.	CASSGLAGGGDTQYF	TGTGCCAGCAGTGGACTAGCGGGAGGAGGAGATACGCAGTATTTT
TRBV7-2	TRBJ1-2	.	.	CASSSGPGFVVGYTF	TGTGCCAGCAGCTCAGGACCGGGGTTTGTAGTTGGCTACACCTTC
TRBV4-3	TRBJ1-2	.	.	CASSQDPVGYGYTF	TGCGCCAGCAGCCAAGATCCGGTGGGCTATGGCTACACCTTC
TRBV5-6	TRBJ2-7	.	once	CASSRWTDFSYEQYF	TGTGCCAGCAGCCGTTGGACAGATTTTTCCTACGAGCAGTACTTC
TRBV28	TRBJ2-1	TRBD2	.	CASRRPLAGRSYNEQFF	TGTGCCAGCAGGAGACCACTAGCGGGAAGGTCCTACAATGAGCAGTTCTTC
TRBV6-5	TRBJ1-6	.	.	CASSYGTDPYNSPLHF	TGTGCCAGCAGTTACGGGACGGACCCATATAATTCACCCCTCCACTTT
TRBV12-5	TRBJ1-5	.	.	CASAPQGNQPQHF	TGTGCTAGTGCTCCGCAGGGGAATCAGCCCCAGCATTTT
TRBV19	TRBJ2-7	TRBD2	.	CASSPYIAGPGFREQYF	TGTGCCAGTAGCCCTTATATAGCGGGCCCAGGGTTCAGGGAGCAGTACTTC
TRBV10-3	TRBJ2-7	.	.	CAISAPGARDEQYF	TGTGCCATCAGTGCCCCGGGGGCCCGGGACGAGCAGTACTTC
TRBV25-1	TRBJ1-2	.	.	CASSETGRVNYGYTF	TGTGCCAGCAGCGAAACGGGCAGGGTTAACTATGGCTACACCTTC
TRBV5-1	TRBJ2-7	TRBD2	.	CASSPISGSLPYEQYF	TGCGCCAGCAGCCCCATTAGCGGGAGCCTACCCTACGAGCAGTACTTC
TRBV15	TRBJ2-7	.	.	CATSQRFPYEQYF	TGTGCCACCAGTCAGAGATTCCCATACGAGCAGTACTTC
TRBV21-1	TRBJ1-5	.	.	CASSPGGHTQFGNQPQHF	TGTGCCAGCAGCCCCGGGGGTCACACCCAATTTGGCAATCAGCCCCAGCATTTT
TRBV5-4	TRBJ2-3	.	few	CASSSDPRRDTQYF	TGTGCCAGCAGCTCAGACCCAAGGAGAGATACGCAGTATTTT
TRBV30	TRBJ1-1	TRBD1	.	CAWSKTGINTEAFF	TGTGCCTGGAGTAAGACAGGGATTAACACTGAAGCTTTCTTT
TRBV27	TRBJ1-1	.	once	CASSMRRNTEAFF	TGTGCCAGCAGTATGAGACGGAACACTGAAGCTTTCTTT
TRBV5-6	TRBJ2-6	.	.	CASSLEFRTANSGANVLTF	TGTGCCAGCAGCTTGGAATTTCGGACAGCCAACTCTGGGGCCAACGTCCTGACTTTC
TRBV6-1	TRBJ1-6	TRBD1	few	CASSTGGSYNSPLHF	TGTGCCAGCAGCACAGGGGGATCCTATAATTCACCCCTCCACTTT
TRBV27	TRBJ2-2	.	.	CASSLSPAQGTTGELFF	TGTGCCAGCAGTTTATCCCCTGCTCAGGGGACCACCGGGGAGCTGTTTTTT
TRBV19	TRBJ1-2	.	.	CASSIEGNYGYTF	TGTGCCAGTAGTATCGAGGGGAACTATGGCTACACCTTC
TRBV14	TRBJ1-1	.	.	CASSQLRTLGGDTEAFF	TGTGCCAGCAGCCAACTAAGGACTTTAGGTGGGGACACTGAAGCTTTCTTT
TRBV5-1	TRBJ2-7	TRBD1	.	CASSLLGDRVDEQYF	TGCGCCAGCAGCTTGTTGGGGGACAGGGTTGACGAGCAGTACTTC
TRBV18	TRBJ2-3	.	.	CASSPPAGSTDTQYF	TGTGCCAGCTCACCACCCGCCGGGAGCACAGATACGCAGTATTTT
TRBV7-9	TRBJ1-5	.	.	CASSTGREDQPQHF	TGTGCCAGCAGCACCGGTAGGGAAGATCAGCCCCAGCATTTT
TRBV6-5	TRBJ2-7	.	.	CASSPPGYEQYF	TGTGCCAGCAGTCCCCCCGGCTACGAGCAGTACTTC
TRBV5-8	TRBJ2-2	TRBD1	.	CASSSQGAPNTGELFF	TGTGCCAGCAGCTCGCAGGGGGCCCCGAACACCGGGGAGCTGTTTTTT
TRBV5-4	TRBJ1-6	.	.	CASSGNRDSSYNSPLHF	TGTGCCAGCAGCGGGAATCGGGATAGCTCCTATAATTCACCCCTCCACTTT
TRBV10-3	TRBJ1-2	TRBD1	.	CAIRPGQTNYGYTF	TGTGCCATCAGACCGGGACAGACTAACTATGGCTACACCTTC
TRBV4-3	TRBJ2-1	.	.	CASSQDKGLAINEQFF	TGCGCCAGCAGCCAAGATAAAGGGCTAGCGATCAATGAGCAGTTCTTC
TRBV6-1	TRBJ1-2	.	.	CASSETASGYTF	TGTGCCAGCAGTGAGACGGCTTCAGGCTACACCTTC
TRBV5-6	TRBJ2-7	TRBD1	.	CASSLLGVGQGAGEQYF	TGTGCCAGCAGCTTGCTGGGTGTGGGGCAGGGGGCTGGCGAGCAGTACTTC
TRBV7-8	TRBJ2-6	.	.	CASSFRLGGANVLTF	TGTGCCAGCAGCTTCCGGTTAGGAGGGGCCAACGTCCTGACTTTC
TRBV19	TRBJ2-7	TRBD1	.	CASSIRDRAGEQYF	TGTGCCAGTAGTATACGCGACAGGGCTGGGGAGCAGTACTTC
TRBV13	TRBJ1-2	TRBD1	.	CASSLGTGYYGYTF	TGTGCCAGCAGCTTAGGGACAGGGTACTATGGCTACACCTTC
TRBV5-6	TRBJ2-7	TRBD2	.	CASSSPGGREQYF	TGTGCCAGCAGCTCCCCGGGGGGGCGCGAGCAGTACTTC
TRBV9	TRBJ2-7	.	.	CASSALDSDRYEQYF	TGTGCCAGCAGCGCACTGGACAGCGACCGGTACGAGCAGTACTTC
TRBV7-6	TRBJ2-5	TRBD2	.	CASSLRTSGGEWYQETQYF	TGTGCCAGCAGCTTACGCACTAGCGGGGGAGAGTGGTACCAAGAGACCCAGTACTTC
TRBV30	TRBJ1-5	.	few	CAWGTGRDQPQHF	TGTGCCTGGGGGACGGGGCGCGATCAGCCCCAGCATTTT
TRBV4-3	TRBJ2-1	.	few	CASSQDPGDKPNNEQFF	TGCGCCAGCAGCCAAGATCCTGGGGACAAACCGAACAATGAGCAGTTCTTC
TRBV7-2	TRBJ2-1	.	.	CASSRSDDYNEQFF	TGTGCCAGCAGCCGTTCAGACGACTACAATGAGCAGTTCTTC
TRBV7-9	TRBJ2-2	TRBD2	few	CASSPEGLGTGELFF	TGTGCCAGCAGCCCCGAAGGACTAGGAACCGGGGAGCTGTTTTTT
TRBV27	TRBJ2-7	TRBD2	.	CASRGLAGLIYEQYF	TGTGCCAGCAGAGGACTAGCGGGATTGATCTACGAGCAGTACTTC
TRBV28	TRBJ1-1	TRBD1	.	CASSLNRGKGTEAFF	TGTGCCAGTAGCCTTAACAGGGGAAAAGGCACTGAAGCTTTCTTT